This TCR beta chain was sequenced for a study of a mutant IDH1 vaccine in newly diagnosed glioma. Study-wide context: Patients received eight vaccinations in weeks 1, 3, 5, 7, 11, 15, 19, 23. Vaccine dosing followed radiotherapy by 4-6 weeks, or accompanied temozolomide cycles.

V dropped 1 base and J dropped 7; count of bases not matched to a gene: 7. The CDR3 has 15 residues. In germline, CDR1 is MNHEY, CDR2 SMNVEV (reference sequence). TCRdb's copy holds only in-frame clones and misses some; the assay was immunoSEQ multiplex PCR. The repertoire holds roughly 40,000 clones, approximately 90% seen once, with about 2.6% in the top ten. Time point indicated: week 5, during vaccination. Every single dose of the vaccine, 300 ug of mutant IDH1 20-mer peptide, came with topical imiquimod. Regarding this clone: Its matching antigen is unknown.

Findings of the study overall: Pseudoprogression apparently lacked any relation to changes in top peripheral T cell clonotypes.

The specimen was PBMCs, collected from a glioma patient whose treatment included an IDH1 peptide vaccine. The clonotype was recovered from a man aged 45-60 years with glioma. The chain employs TRBV27 and TRBJ1-5; 7 bases align to TRBD1. Here the CDR3 DNA reads TGTGCCAGCAGTTTATATTGGTCAGGGGGACAGCCCCAGCATTTT. This encodes CASSLYWSGGQPQHF.